Judged by abundance, the clone carrying this TCR beta chain is medium-sized. This sample stems from a study of blood T cell repertoires in COVID-19. The overall study: T cells, B-cell-depleted T cells, or PBMCs provided the cDNA or gDNA that served as material.

As processed by the authors: Amplification from reference gene primers served as the basis for estimated nucleated cell counts. Generated by immunoSEQ multiplex PCR, the TCRdb table keeps only in-frame clones and is missing some. The DNA was the basis for D and trimming; V, J and clone size are from that table. This sample has 18,000 or so clones; around nine tenths occur once, and the top ten carry around a tenth. The CDR3 covers 16 residues. Trimming removed 6 bases at V and 5 bases at J, with 20 bases between. CDR1 is MNHEY, CDR2 SMNVEV, per germline (reference sequence). The source is a man in his forties with active COVID-19. Sequencing input: peripheral blood. The rearrangement joins TRBV27 to TRBJ1-5, with a tentative D call TRBD1 (5 bases). The CDR3 region has the DNA TGTGCCAGCAGCCCTCGGGGGAGCAGGGAGGATCAGCCCCAGCATTTT. Its translation: CASSPRGSREDQPQHF.